This T cell receptor beta chain was sequenced during a study of blood T cell repertoires in COVID-19. The overall study: From the United States, Italy and Spain came samples of acute and convalescent COVID-19. Sample material is recorded as cDNA or gDNA derived from T cells, B-cell-depleted T cells, or PBMCs.

Per the study methods: Reference gene primer amplification gave nucleated cell count estimates. Assay used: immunoSEQ multiplex PCR; TCRdb lists only in-frame clones, some missing. V and J calls and clone size are those listed in that table; D and trimming were worked out from the DNA. The sample has tens of thousands of clones; roughly four fifths are singletons. Sequencing input: peripheral blood. This receptor was obtained from a woman aged 80 or older with active or convalescent COVID-19.

For the CDR3, the DNA is TGTGCCAGCAGCTTAAACCCCCCAGGGGCATCCTACAATGAGCAGTTCTTC. It translates to CASSLNPPGASYNEQFF. The rearrangement joins TRBV7-3 to TRBJ2-1, with D possibly TRBD1 on 6 matching bases. The V end was cut by 1 base, the J end by 1 base, with 14 bases between. Germline CDR1 reads SGHTA; CDR2 reads FQGTGA. The CDR3 runs 17 residues.